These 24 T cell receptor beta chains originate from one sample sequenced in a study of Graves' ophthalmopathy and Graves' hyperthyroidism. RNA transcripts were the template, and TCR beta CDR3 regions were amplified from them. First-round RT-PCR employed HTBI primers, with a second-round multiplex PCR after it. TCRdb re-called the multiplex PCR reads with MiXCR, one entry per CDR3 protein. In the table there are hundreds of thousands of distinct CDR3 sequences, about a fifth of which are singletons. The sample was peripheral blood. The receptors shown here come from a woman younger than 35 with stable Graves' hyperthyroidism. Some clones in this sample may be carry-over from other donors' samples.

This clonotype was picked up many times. The CDR3 loop reads CASSEDRVNTEAFF. The CDR3 bases are TGTGCCAGCAGCGAAGACAGGGTGAACACTGAAGCTTTCTTT. V is TRBV9 and J is TRBJ1-1; 7 positions agree with TRBD1. CDR3 length equals 14 residues. From germline, CDR1 is SGDLS and CDR2 YYNGEE. The V segment lost 3 bases and the J segment 0 bases; nucleotides outside the gene matches: 2.

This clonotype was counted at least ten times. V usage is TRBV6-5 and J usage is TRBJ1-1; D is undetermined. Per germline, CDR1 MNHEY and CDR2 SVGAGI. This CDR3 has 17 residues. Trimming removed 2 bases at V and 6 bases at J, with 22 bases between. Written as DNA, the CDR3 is TGTGCCAGCAGTTACCGGGCCCCCTTGTACTCAGTGGCTGAAGCTTTCTTT. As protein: CASSYRAPLYSVAEAFF.

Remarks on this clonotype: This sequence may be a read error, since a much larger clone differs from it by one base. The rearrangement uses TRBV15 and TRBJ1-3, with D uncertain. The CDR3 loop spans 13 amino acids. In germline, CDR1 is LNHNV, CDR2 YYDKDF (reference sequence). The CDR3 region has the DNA TGTGTCACCAGCAGAGTTGCCCGAAACACCATATATTTT. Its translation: CVTSRVARNTIYF.

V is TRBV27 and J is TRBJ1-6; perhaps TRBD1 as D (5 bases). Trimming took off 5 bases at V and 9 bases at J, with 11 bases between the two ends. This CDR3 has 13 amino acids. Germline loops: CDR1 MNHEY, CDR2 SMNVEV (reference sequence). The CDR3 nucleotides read TGTGCCAGCAGTGGGGACGGTAGTTCACCCCTCCACTTT. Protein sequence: CASSGDGSSPLHF.

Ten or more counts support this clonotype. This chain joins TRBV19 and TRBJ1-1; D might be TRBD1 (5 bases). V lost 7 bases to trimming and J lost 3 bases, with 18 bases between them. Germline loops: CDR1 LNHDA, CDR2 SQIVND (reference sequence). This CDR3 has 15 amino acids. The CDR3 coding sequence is TGTGCCAGTACCTTCGGGGGAGCTTTGTACACTGAAGCTTTCTTT. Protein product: CASTFGGALYTEAFF.

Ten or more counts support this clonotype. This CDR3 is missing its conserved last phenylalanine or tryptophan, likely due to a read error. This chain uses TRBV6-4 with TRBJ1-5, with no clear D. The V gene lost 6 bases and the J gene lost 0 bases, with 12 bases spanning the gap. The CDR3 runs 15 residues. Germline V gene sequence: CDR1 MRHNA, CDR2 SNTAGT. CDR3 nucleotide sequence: TGTGCCAGCAGACCGTACTCAAGTAGCAATCAGCCCCAGCATCTT. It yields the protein CASRPYSSSNQPQHL.

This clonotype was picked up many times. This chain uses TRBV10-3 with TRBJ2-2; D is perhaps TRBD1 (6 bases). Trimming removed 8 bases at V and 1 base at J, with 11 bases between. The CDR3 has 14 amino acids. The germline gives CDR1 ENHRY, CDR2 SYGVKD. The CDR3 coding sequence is TGTGCCATCCCACAGGGTGGGAACACCGGGGAGCTGTTTTTT. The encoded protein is CAIPQGGNTGELFF.

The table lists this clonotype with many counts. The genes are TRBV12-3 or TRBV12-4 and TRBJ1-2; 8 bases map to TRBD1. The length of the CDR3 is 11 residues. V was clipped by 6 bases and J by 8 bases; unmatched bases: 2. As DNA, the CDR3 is TGTGCCAGCAGGACAGGGGAAGGCTACACCTTC. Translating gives CASRTGEGYTF.

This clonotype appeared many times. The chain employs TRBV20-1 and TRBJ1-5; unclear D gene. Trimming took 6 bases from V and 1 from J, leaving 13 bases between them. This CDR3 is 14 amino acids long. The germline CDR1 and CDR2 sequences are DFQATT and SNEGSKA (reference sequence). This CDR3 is CSASREGSNQPQHF. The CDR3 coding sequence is TGCAGTGCCTCCCGGGAGGGCAGCAATCAGCCCCAGCATTTT.

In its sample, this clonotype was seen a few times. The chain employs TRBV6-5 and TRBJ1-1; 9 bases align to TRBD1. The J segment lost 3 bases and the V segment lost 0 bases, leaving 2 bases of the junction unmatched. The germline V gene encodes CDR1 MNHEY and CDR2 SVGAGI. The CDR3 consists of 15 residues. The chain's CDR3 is CASSYSRDRDTEAFF. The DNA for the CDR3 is TGTGCCAGCAGTTACTCGAGGGACAGGGACACTGAAGCTTTCTTT.

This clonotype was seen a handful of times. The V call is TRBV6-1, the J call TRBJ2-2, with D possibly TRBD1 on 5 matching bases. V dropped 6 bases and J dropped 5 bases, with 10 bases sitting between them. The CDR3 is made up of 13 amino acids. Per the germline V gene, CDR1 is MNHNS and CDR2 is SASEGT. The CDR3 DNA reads TGTGCCAGCAGGAAAGCAGGGACCGGGGAGCTGTTTTTT. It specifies CASRKAGTGELFF.

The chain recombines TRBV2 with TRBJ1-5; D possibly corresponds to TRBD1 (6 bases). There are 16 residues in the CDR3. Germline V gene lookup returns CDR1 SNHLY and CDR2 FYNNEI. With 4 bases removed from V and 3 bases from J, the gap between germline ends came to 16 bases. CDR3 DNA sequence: TGTGCCAGCAGTGCAGGGGACGGGGGGCTCAATCAGCCCCAGCATTTT. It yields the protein CASSAGDGGLNQPQHF.

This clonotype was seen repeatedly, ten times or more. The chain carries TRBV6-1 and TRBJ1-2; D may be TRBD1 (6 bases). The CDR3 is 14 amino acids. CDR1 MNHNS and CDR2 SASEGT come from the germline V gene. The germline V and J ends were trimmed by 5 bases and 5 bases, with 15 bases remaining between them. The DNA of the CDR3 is TGTGCCAGCAGTCCCCGGACAGAAGTTTATGGCTACACCTTC. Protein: CASSPRTEVYGYTF.

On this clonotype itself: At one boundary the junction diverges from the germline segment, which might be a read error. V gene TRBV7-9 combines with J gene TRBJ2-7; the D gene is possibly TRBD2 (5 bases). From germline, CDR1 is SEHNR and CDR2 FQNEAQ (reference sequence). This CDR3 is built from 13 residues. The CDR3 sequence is CVSSLERGLEQYF. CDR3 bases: TGTGTCAGCAGCTTAGAGCGAGGGCTAGAGCAGTACTTC.

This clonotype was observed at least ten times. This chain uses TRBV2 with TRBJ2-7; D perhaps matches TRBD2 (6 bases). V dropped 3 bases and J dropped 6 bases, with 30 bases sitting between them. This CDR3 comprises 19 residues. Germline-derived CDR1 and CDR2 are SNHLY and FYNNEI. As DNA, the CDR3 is TGTGCCAGCAGTGAGTCTTGGGCAGCGTCCCGGGACTCCCCCTCCGAGCAGTACTTC. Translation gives CASSESWAASRDSPSEQYF.

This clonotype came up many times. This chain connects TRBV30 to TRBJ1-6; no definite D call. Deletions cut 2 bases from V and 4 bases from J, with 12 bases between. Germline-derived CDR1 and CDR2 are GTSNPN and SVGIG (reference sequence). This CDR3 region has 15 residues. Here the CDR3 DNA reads TGTGCCTGGAGTTGGGGAAGTTCGTATAATTCACCCCTCCACTTT. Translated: CAWSWGSSYNSPLHF.

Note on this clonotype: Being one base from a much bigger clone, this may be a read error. The DNA for the CDR3 is TGCAGCGTTGAAGCCAGTGGGACAAACACCGGGGAGCTGTTTTTT. Its protein is CSVEASGTNTGELFF. This rearrangement joins TRBV29-1 to TRBJ2-2; the D gene is possibly TRBD1 (6 bases). The CDR3 consists of 15 residues. Germline V lookup: CDR1 SQVTM, CDR2 ANQGSEA. The V and J ends lost 1 base and 2 bases respectively, with 11 bases between them.

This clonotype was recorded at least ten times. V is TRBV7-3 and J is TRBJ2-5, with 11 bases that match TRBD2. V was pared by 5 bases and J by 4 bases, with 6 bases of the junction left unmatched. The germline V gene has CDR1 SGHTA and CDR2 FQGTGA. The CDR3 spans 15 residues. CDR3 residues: CASSTSGSTGETQYF. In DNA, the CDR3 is TGTGCCAGCAGCACTAGCGGGAGTACCGGAGAGACCCAGTACTTC.

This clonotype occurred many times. This chain's CDR3 is CASKGAGGNTEAFF. The CDR3 nucleotides are TGTGCCAGCAAGGGAGCAGGGGGTAACACTGAAGCTTTCTTT. The chain couples TRBV12-3 or TRBV12-4 to TRBJ1-1; 7 bases align to TRBD1. Trimming at V came to 7 bases and at J to 2 bases, leaving 7 bases not matched to a gene. This CDR3 has 14 residues.

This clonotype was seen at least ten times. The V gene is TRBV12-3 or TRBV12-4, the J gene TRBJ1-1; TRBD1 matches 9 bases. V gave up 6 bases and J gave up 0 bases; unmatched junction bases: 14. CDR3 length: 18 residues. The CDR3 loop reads CASRPTTGGAIMNTEAFF. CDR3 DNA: TGTGCCAGCAGGCCCACGACAGGGGGGGCAATAATGAACACTGAAGCTTTCTTT.

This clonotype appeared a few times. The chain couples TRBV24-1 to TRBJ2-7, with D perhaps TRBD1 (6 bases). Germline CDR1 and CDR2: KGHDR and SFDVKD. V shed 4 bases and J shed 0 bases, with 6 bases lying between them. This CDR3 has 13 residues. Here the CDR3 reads CATSDRGSYEQYF. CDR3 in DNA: TGTGCCACCAGTGACAGGGGCTCCTACGAGCAGTACTTC.

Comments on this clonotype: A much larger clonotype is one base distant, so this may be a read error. The CDR3 reads CASSLPGTGGSQPQHF. As DNA, the CDR3 is TGTGCCAGCAGTTTACCTGGGACAGGGGGTAGTCAGCCCCAGCATTTT. The chain recombines TRBV12-3 or TRBV12-4 with TRBJ1-5; the match to TRBD1 covers 11 bases. The CDR3 spans 16 residues. V was pared by 2 bases and J by 6 bases, with 6 bases of the junction left unmatched.

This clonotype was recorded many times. The CDR3 region is CAISKPGTVGYTF. CDR3 DNA sequence: TGTGCCATCAGTAAACCGGGAACTGTGGGCTACACCTTC. The V and J genes are TRBV10-3 and TRBJ1-2, with no clear D. V lost 5 bases, J lost 8 bases, and 15 bases lay in between. From germline, CDR1 is ENHRY and CDR2 SYGVKD. This CDR3 has 13 residues.

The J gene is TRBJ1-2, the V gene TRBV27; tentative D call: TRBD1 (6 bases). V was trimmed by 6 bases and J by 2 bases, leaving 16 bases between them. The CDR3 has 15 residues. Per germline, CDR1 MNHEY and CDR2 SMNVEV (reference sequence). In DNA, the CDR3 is TGTGCCAGCAGCGTCGTCGGACAGCGAAACTATGGCTACACCTTC. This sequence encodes CASSVVGQRNYGYTF.